This TCR beta chain derives from a study of OX40 agonist ivuxolimab in advanced cancers. At the level of the study: Patients got intravenous ivuxolimab at 0.01 to 10 mg/kg every 2 weeks. Every patient in dose escalation had hepatocellular carcinoma, melanoma, renal cell or head and neck cancer. In three patients, partial responses were observed, one with hepatocellular carcinoma and two with cutaneous melanoma.

V was cut by 3 bases and J by 12 bases, with 15 bases left in between. Germline CDR1 SGHTA, CDR2 FQGNSA. CDR3 length equals 13 residues. The table came from immunoSEQ multiplex PCR; TCRdb's copy has only in-frame clones and leaves some out. This sample yields 65,000 to 80,000 clones, of which approximately 80% are seen a single time; approximately 0.51% belongs to the top ten. The specimen was CD4+ or CD8+ T cells sorted from blood, collected in a trial of the OX40 agonist ivuxolimab. The chain carries TRBV7-2 and TRBJ2-1; D may match TRBD1 or TRBD2 (5 bases each). The sequence derives from an adult with an advanced solid tumor such as melanoma, head and neck, liver or kidney cancer. The CDR3 loop is CASSFGTATGQFF. DNA for the CDR3: TGTGCCAGCAGCTTCGGGACGGCCACTGGGCAGTTCTTC.